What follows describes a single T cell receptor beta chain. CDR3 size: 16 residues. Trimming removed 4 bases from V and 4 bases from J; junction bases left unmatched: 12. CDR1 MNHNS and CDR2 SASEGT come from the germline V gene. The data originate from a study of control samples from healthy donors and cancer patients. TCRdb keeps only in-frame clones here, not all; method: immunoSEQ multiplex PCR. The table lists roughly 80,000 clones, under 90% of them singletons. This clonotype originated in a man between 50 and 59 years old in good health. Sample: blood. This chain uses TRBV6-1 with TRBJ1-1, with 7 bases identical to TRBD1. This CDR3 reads CASSGQPGAGGTEAFF. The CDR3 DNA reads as TGTGCCAGCAGTGGACAACCCGGAGCAGGGGGCACTGAAGCTTTCTTT.